A selection of T cell receptor beta chains follows, all from one sample in a study of control samples from healthy donors and cancer patients. Sequencing was performed with immunoSEQ multiplex PCR; in TCRdb, only in-frame clones are kept and a portion is missing. Among 150,000 or so clones listed, around 94% were seen once. The source material was blood. The receptors were gathered from a man aged 35-49 years in good health. The CDR3 runs from the conserved cysteine through the conserved F or W. The D gene is left open where the match is weak. Part of the rows lack a size; the others show once, few, many or a class for expanded clones.

V gene: TRBV7-9
D gene: NA
clone size: NA
J gene: TRBJ2-7
CDR3 DNA: TGTGCCAGCAGCTTAGCCCGGAGATCCTACGAGCAGTACTTC
CDR3 protein: CASSLARRSYEQYF

V gene: TRBV2
D gene: TRBD1
clone size: NA
J gene: TRBJ1-3
CDR3 DNA: TGTGCCAGCGGAGGGACAGGAGGTTCTATCTCTGGAAACACCATATATTTT
CDR3 protein: CASGGTGGSISGNTIYF

V gene: TRBV11-2
D gene: NA
clone size: NA
J gene: TRBJ1-5
CDR3 DNA: TGTGCCAGCAGCTTAGGAGAGTACAATCAGCCCCAGCATTTT
CDR3 protein: CASSLGEYNQPQHF

V gene: TRBV19
D gene: TRBD2
clone size: NA
J gene: TRBJ2-1
CDR3 DNA: TGTGCCAGTAGGACGACTAGCGGGACTTTCGGTGAGCAGTTCTTC
CDR3 protein: CASRTTSGTFGEQFF

V gene: TRBV6-1
D gene: NA
clone size: NA
J gene: TRBJ1-1
CDR3 DNA: TGTGCCAGCAGTGAGGCTGGGGTGAACACTGAAGCTTTCTTT
CDR3 protein: CASSEAGVNTEAFF

V gene: TRBV28
D gene: NA
clone size: NA
J gene: TRBJ1-5
CDR3 DNA: TGTGCCAGCAGTCCTTACAATCAGCCCCAGCATTTT
CDR3 protein: CASSPYNQPQHF

V gene: TRBV10-3
D gene: TRBD2
clone size: NA
J gene: TRBJ2-7
CDR3 DNA: TGTGCCATCGCCGGGGGGGGGTTCCACGAGCAGTACTTC
CDR3 protein: CAIAGGGFHEQYF

V gene: TRBV27
D gene: NA
clone size: once
J gene: TRBJ1-5
CDR3 DNA: TGTGCCAGCACCACCAAATTAGGTCAGCCCCAGCATTTT
CDR3 protein: CASTTKLGQPQHF

V gene: TRBV2
D gene: NA
clone size: NA
J gene: TRBJ1-6
CDR3 DNA: TGTGCCAGCAGTGAGAGGCAGCGAAATTCACCCCTCCACTTT
CDR3 protein: CASSERQRNSPLHF

V gene: TRBV5-5
D gene: NA
clone size: medium-sized
J gene: TRBJ2-7
CDR3 DNA: TGTGCCAGCAGCTTGGCCAGGGGCCAAAACTACGAGCAGTACTTC
CDR3 protein: CASSLARGQNYEQYF

V gene: TRBV5-4
D gene: NA
clone size: NA
J gene: TRBJ2-7
CDR3 DNA: TGTGCCAGCAGCTTGGCAGACTACGAGCAGTACTTC
CDR3 protein: CASSLADYEQYF

V gene: TRBV6-6
D gene: TRBD1
clone size: NA
J gene: TRBJ1-1
CDR3 DNA: TGTGCCAGCATCCCGACAGGGGCTATCAACACTGAAGCTTTCTTT
CDR3 protein: CASIPTGAINTEAFF

V gene: TRBV7-2
D gene: TRBD2
clone size: NA
J gene: TRBJ2-3
CDR3 DNA: TGTGCCAGCAGCTTAGCTAGCGGGAGTTGGGATACGCAGTATTTT
CDR3 protein: CASSLASGSWDTQYF

V gene: TRBV2
D gene: TRBD2
clone size: NA
J gene: TRBJ2-1
CDR3 DNA: TGTGCCAGCATGGGGGGGACCTACAATGAGCAGTTCTTC
CDR3 protein: CASMGGTYNEQFF

V gene: TRBV5-4
D gene: NA
clone size: NA
J gene: TRBJ2-3
CDR3 DNA: TGTGCCAGCAGCTTGGCATCAGGCGGGGTATCGGATACGCAGTATTTT
CDR3 protein: CASSLASGGVSDTQYF

V gene: TRBV11-2
D gene: NA
clone size: NA
J gene: TRBJ2-7
CDR3 DNA: TGTGCCAGCAGCTTAGGGGTCGGGAGCGGCTACGAGCAGTACTTC
CDR3 protein: CASSLGVGSGYEQYF

V gene: TRBV29-1
D gene: TRBD1
clone size: NA
J gene: TRBJ1-4
CDR3 DNA: TGCAGCGTTGAAGGGACAGGGCAGAGAGAAAAACTGTTTTTT
CDR3 protein: CSVEGTGQREKLFF

V gene: TRBV6-2/TRBV6-3
D gene: TRBD2
clone size: few
J gene: TRBJ2-7
CDR3 DNA: TGTGCCAGCAGTTACAGCGGGACTAGATTCTACGAGCAGTACTTC
CDR3 protein: CASSYSGTRFYEQYF

V gene: TRBV21-1
D gene: NA
clone size: once
J gene: TRBJ1-1
CDR3 DNA: TGTGCCAGCAGCAGGCAGGATCCTGAAGCTTTCTTT
CDR3 protein: CASSRQDPEAFF

V gene: TRBV5-1
D gene: NA
clone size: NA
J gene: TRBJ2-5
CDR3 DNA: TGCGCCAGCAGCCCGGGGATCCAAGAGACCCAGTACTTC
CDR3 protein: CASSPGIQETQYF

V gene: TRBV5-4
D gene: NA
clone size: NA
J gene: TRBJ2-3
CDR3 DNA: TGTGCCAGCAGCAAGAATCGGGGGGCTGACACAGATACGCAGTATTTT
CDR3 protein: CASSKNRGADTDTQYF

V gene: TRBV27
D gene: TRBD1
clone size: NA
J gene: TRBJ1-6
CDR3 DNA: TGTGCCAGCAGTCTCTACAGGGGCTGGAATTCACCCCTCCACTTT
CDR3 protein: CASSLYRGWNSPLHF

V gene: TRBV6-1
D gene: NA
clone size: NA
J gene: TRBJ2-7
CDR3 DNA: TGTGCCAGCAGTGAGTTGGACGAGCAGTACTTC
CDR3 protein: CASSELDEQYF

V gene: TRBV19
D gene: NA
clone size: NA
J gene: TRBJ1-5
CDR3 DNA: TGTGCCAGTATCCCACGGGGGGCAGGCAATCAGCCCCAGCATTTT
CDR3 protein: CASIPRGAGNQPQHF

V gene: TRBV24-1
D gene: NA
clone size: NA
J gene: TRBJ2-3
CDR3 DNA: TGTGCCACCAGTGATAGGGAAAACACAGATACGCAGTATTTT
CDR3 protein: CATSDRENTDTQYF

V gene: TRBV9
D gene: NA
clone size: once
J gene: TRBJ2-1
CDR3 DNA: TGTGCCAGCAGCCATGAATCGACCCTAGGGTCCTACAATGAGCAGTTCTTC
CDR3 protein: CASSHESTLGSYNEQFF

V gene: TRBV5-1
D gene: NA
clone size: NA
J gene: TRBJ2-7
CDR3 DNA: TGCGCCAGCAGCTCCGTCCCGGCTGTCTACGAGCAGTACTTC
CDR3 protein: CASSSVPAVYEQYF

V gene: TRBV20-1
D gene: NA
clone size: NA
J gene: TRBJ2-7
CDR3 DNA: TGCAGTGCTAGTGGCGGTGGAGCGGACTCCTACGAGCAGTACTTC
CDR3 protein: CSASGGGADSYEQYF

V gene: TRBV2
D gene: TRBD1
clone size: NA
J gene: TRBJ2-2
CDR3 DNA: TGTGCCAGCAGTGAAGTCGGGACAGGTTACACCGGGGAGCTGTTTTTT
CDR3 protein: CASSEVGTGYTGELFF

V gene: TRBV9
D gene: TRBD2
clone size: NA
J gene: TRBJ2-3
CDR3 DNA: TGTGCCAGCGGACTAGCGGGAGAGTCAGCGCAGTATTTT
CDR3 protein: CASGLAGESAQYF

V gene: TRBV5-6
D gene: NA
clone size: NA
J gene: TRBJ1-1
CDR3 DNA: TGTGCCAGCAGCACCAGGTATGACACTGAAGCTTTCTTT
CDR3 protein: CASSTRYDTEAFF

V gene: TRBV12-3/TRBV12-4
D gene: NA
clone size: NA
J gene: TRBJ2-7
CDR3 DNA: TGTGCCAGCAGGTCGGAGTACGAGCAGTACTTC
CDR3 protein: CASRSEYEQYF

V gene: TRBV29-1
D gene: TRBD1
clone size: NA
J gene: TRBJ1-4
CDR3 DNA: TGCAGCGTCCTAATTTTGACAGGGGGCAATGAAAAACTGTTTTTT
CDR3 protein: CSVLILTGGNEKLFF

V gene: TRBV18
D gene: NA
clone size: once
J gene: TRBJ1-2
CDR3 DNA: TGTGCCAGCTCACCAAGCAGGGGCGTCTCAGGCTACACCTTC
CDR3 protein: CASSPSRGVSGYTF

V gene: TRBV27
D gene: TRBD2
clone size: NA
J gene: TRBJ2-7
CDR3 DNA: TGTGCCAGCAGTTCTACTAGGGGAGGGGCGCTAACACACGAGCAGTACTTC
CDR3 protein: CASSSTRGGALTHEQYF